These 16 T cell receptor beta chains came from one sample sequenced in a study of OX40 agonist ivuxolimab in advanced cancers. Profiling relied on immunoSEQ multiplex PCR, and the TCRdb table lists in-frame clones only, not all of them. The sample has 58,000 or so clones, 75% to 90% seen once. The sequences come from CD4+ or CD8+ T cells sorted from blood, collected in a trial of the OX40 agonist ivuxolimab. All receptors derive from an adult with an advanced solid tumor such as melanoma, head and neck, liver or kidney cancer.

This clone showed up just once. This chain links TRBV4-1 with TRBJ2-5; TRBD1 matches at 8 bases. The CDR3 covers 15 residues. J gave up 5 bases and V 4 bases, and 9 bases lay outside the gene matches. The germline CDR1 and CDR2 sequences are MGHRA and YSYEKL. The CDR3 nucleotides are TGCGCCAGCAGCCGAGGGACAGGAGGTTCGGAGACCCAGTACTTC. Protein: CASSRGTGGSETQYF.

This clone was seen once. The chain uses TRBV7-8 and TRBJ2-4, with D possibly TRBD1 on 6 matching bases. V was cut by 2 bases and J by 4 bases, with 24 bases left in between. Germline CDR1 and CDR2: SGHVS and FQNEAQ. CDR3 length equals 19 residues. The CDR3 spells CASSLLPDGTGRGKNIQYF. CDR3 coding DNA: TGTGCCAGCAGCTTACTGCCGGATGGAACAGGGAGAGGAAAAAACATTCAGTACTTC.

J is TRBJ1-1 and V is TRBV2; D is possibly TRBD1 (5 bases). The CDR3 has 13 residues. Trimming left V 6 bases short and J 3 bases short, with 11 bases between. The germline CDR1 and CDR2 sequences are SNHLY and FYNNEI. CDR3 bases: TGTGCCAGCAGGGACGGGGGGTACACTGAAGCTTTCTTT. It specifies CASRDGGYTEAFF.

This clone was seen only once. The chain is built from TRBV7-8 and TRBJ2-7, with TRBD1 identical over 7 bases. Germline loops: CDR1 SGHVS, CDR2 FQNEAQ. V dropped 2 bases and J dropped 2; count of bases not matched to a gene: 3. There are 14 residues in the CDR3. The CDR3 reads CASSLRGPPYEQYF. The CDR3 region has the DNA TGTGCCAGCAGCTTAAGGGGGCCCCCCTACGAGCAGTACTTC.

CDR3 protein: CASSPTSGGEETQYF. CDR3 coding DNA: TGTGCCAGCAGCCCGACTAGCGGGGGCGAAGAGACCCAGTACTTC. V gene TRBV7-3 combines with J gene TRBJ2-5; TRBD2 matches at 12 bases. The CDR3 covers 15 residues. The ends lost 5 bases at V and 3 bases at J; junction bases unmatched: 4. CDR1 is SGHTA and CDR2 is FQGTGA in the germline V gene.

The chain is built from TRBV6-5 and TRBJ1-1; TRBD1 aligns across 7 bases. This CDR3 is 14 amino acids long. Germline V lookup: CDR1 MNHEY, CDR2 SVGAGI. The J segment lost 1 base and the V segment lost 7 bases, leaving 6 bases of the junction unmatched. The CDR3 sequence is CASTHRQGNTEAFF. DNA of the CDR3: TGTGCCAGCACCCACAGACAGGGGAACACTGAAGCTTTCTTT.

The J gene is TRBJ2-1, the V gene TRBV11-3; 8 bases match TRBD1. The ends lost 6 bases at V and 7 bases at J; junction bases unmatched: 5. The CDR3 runs 13 residues. Germline V CDR1 and CDR2: SGHNT, YENEEA. CDR3 amino acids: CASSSQGANEQFF. CDR3 DNA sequence: TGTGCCAGCAGTTCTCAGGGGGCAAATGAGCAGTTCTTC.

The V call is TRBV6-5, the J call TRBJ1-5; D not resolved. CDR1 is MNHEY, CDR2 SVGAGI, per germline. V lost 4 bases to trimming and J lost 0 bases, with 10 bases between them. This CDR3 has 15 amino acids. CDR3 in amino acids: CASSSGGYSNQPQHF. The DNA of the CDR3 is TGTGCCAGCAGTTCAGGTGGATATAGCAATCAGCCCCAGCATTTT.

This chain links TRBV30 with TRBJ1-2; perhaps TRBD1 as D (6 bases). CDR1 and CDR2 from the germline V gene are GTSNPN and SVGIG (reference sequence). V lost 8 bases to trimming and J lost 4 bases, with 17 bases between them. The CDR3 runs to 13 residues. CDR3 nucleotides: TGTGCCCTTAACCTCGACAGGCCCTATGGCTACACCTTC. This codes for CALNLDRPYGYTF.

The chain employs TRBV12-5 and TRBJ2-2; 10 bases align to TRBD2. The CDR3 contains 15 residues. V was pared by 4 bases and J by 5 bases, with 4 bases of the junction left unmatched. The germline V gene encodes CDR1 LGHNT and CDR2 FRNRAP. The CDR3 DNA sequence: TGTGCTAGTGGTTATAATAGCGGGAGGACCGGGGAGCTGTTTTTT. Residues: CASGYNSGRTGELFF.

Within the sample, this clone is medium-sized. The chain is built from TRBV19 and TRBJ2-2; D might be TRBD1 (6 bases). The CDR3 sequence is 15 residues long. With 5 bases removed from V and 4 bases from J, the gap between germline ends came to 14 bases. In germline, CDR1 is LNHDA, CDR2 SQIVND (reference sequence). CDR3 residues: CASSPAGDGTGELFF. CDR3 nucleotide sequence: TGTGCCAGTAGTCCCGCAGGGGATGGCACCGGGGAGCTGTTTTTT.

This sequence joins TRBV20-1 and TRBJ1-2; D might be TRBD1 (5 bases). This CDR3 is built from 11 residues. Trimming pared 2 bases from V and 8 bases from J, leaving 9 bases between. Germline V CDR1 and CDR2: DFQATT, SNEGSKA (reference sequence). DNA for the CDR3: TGCAGTGCTAGATTGGGACGGGGCTACACCTTC. Protein: CSARLGRGYTF.

The chain carries TRBV6-1 and TRBJ2-3; the D gene is possibly TRBD1 (6 bases). The CDR3 spans 15 residues. The V end lost 6 bases, the J end lost 5 bases, and 18 bases lay between the germline ends. Germline V gives CDR1 MNHNS, CDR2 SASEGT. The CDR3 nucleotides are TGTGCCAGCAGGTGGGACCGGACAGAAAGAGATACGCAGTATTTT. Protein: CASRWDRTERDTQYF.

The CDR3 coding sequence is TGCGCCAGCAGTCAAGGCAGGGCTGGGGCCAACGTCCTGACTTTC. Amino acid sequence: CASSQGRAGANVLTF. This chain uses TRBV23-1 with TRBJ2-6; weak D call: TRBD1 (5 bases). TRBV23-1 qualifies as an ORF whose function is uncertain. Between the trimmed V and J ends, which lost 2 bases and 2 bases, there was a span of 7 bases. This CDR3 region has 15 residues.

V is TRBV7-9 and J is TRBJ2-1; the match to TRBD2 covers 9 bases. The trim removed 0 bases at V and 9 bases at J, leaving 0 bases unmatched. The length of the CDR3 is 13 residues. CDR1 SEHNR and CDR2 FQNEAQ come from the germline V gene (reference sequence). In nucleotides, the CDR3 is TGTGCCAGCAGCTTAGCTAGCGGGAGTGAGCAGTTCTTC. Protein sequence: CASSLASGSEQFF.

This clone has only one observation. The rearrangement links TRBV4-3 to TRBJ2-7; 7 bases are a match to TRBD2. The CDR3 is made up of 15 amino acids. Germline assignment: CDR1 LGHNA and CDR2 YSLEER. V lost 0 bases, J lost 4 bases, and 6 bases stayed unmatched. The CDR3: CASSQETTGGYEQYF. CDR3 nucleotides: TGCGCCAGCAGCCAAGAAACGACGGGGGGATACGAGCAGTACTTC.